Sequencing of this T cell receptor (beta chain) was carried out in a study of shared clonotypes between healthy human individuals. On the study more broadly: The study used three CD4 naive, three CD4 memory, two CD8 naive and one CD8 memory plate per donor.

The healthy adult donors were HIV-negative and reported no recent acute infections or vaccinations. Sequencing used immunoSEQ multiplex PCR; TCRdb keeps in-frame clones, though not all of them. The repertoire consists of about a million clones, with more than 75% occurring once and the leading ten covering approximately 1.5%. The CDR3 length is 13 residues. The clonotype was recovered from a man younger than 35 in good health. What was sequenced was memory CD4+ T cells sorted from blood. The subset here: CD45RA-negative fraction. The rearrangement joins TRBV1 to TRBJ1-3. TRBV1 is given as a pseudogene. The CDR3 DNA is TGCACCAGCAGCCCCCTCTCTGGAAACACCATATATTTT. Encoded protein: CTSSPLSGNTIYF.